The next 5 T cell receptor beta chains were all read from a single sample in a study of spatial heterogeneity in lung cancer. The time point: blood at routine non-recurrence follow-up after resection. TCRdb analysed the 5' RACE reads with MiXCR anew, one entry per CDR3 protein. This sample has 9,500 to 13,000 distinct CDR3 sequences, with about 21% found just once. Sequences were derived from PBMCs, sampled at follow-up. These receptors were taken from a male donor with early-stage non-small cell lung cancer.

The count of this clonotype is one. The J gene is TRBJ2-7, the V gene TRBV5-1; D is uncertain. The V gene lost 2 bases and the J gene lost 0 bases, with 15 bases spanning the gap. The CDR3 is 16 amino acids. Germline-derived CDR1 and CDR2 are SGHRS and YFSETQ. The CDR3 nucleotides read TGCGCCAGCAGCTTTGGACGGCTCGCGATCTCCTACGAGCAGTACTTC. This translates into CASSFGRLAISYEQYF.

By sample share, this clonotype is medium-sized. V and J are TRBV10-3 and TRBJ2-3, with D perhaps matching TRBD2 (6 bases). Trimming pared 0 bases from V and 7 bases from J, leaving 17 bases between. Germline V lookup: CDR1 ENHRY, CDR2 SYGVKD. The CDR3 is 16 amino acids. CDR3 nucleotides: TGTGCCATCAGTGAGTCTTATGCTAGCGTCTCCAATACGCAGTATTTT. It yields the protein CAISESYASVSNTQYF.

The chain joins TRBV6-2 or TRBV6-3 to TRBJ1-5, with TRBD1 matching over 8 bases. The ends lost 5 bases at V and 0 bases at J; junction bases unmatched: 6. This CDR3 spans 16 amino acids. CDR1 is MNHEY, CDR2 SVGEGT, per germline. CDR3 DNA sequence: TGTGCCAGCAGTGATAGACAGGGGATTAGCAATCAGCCCCAGCATTTT. Its translation is CASSDRQGISNQPQHF.

Many counts were recorded for this clonotype. This chain links TRBV20-1 with TRBJ2-7; the match to TRBD1 covers 7 bases. Trimming removed 0 bases from V and 4 bases from J; junction bases left unmatched: 9. The CDR3 is 15 amino acids. Germline values: CDR1 DFQATT, CDR2 SNEGSKA (reference sequence). This CDR3 reads CSARDAQGVKYEQYF. In nucleotides, the CDR3 is TGCAGTGCTAGAGATGCTCAGGGGGTGAAATACGAGCAGTACTTC.

This clonotype was counted at least ten times. The chain couples TRBV2 to TRBJ2-3, with D possibly being TRBD1 or TRBD2 (6 bases each). CDR1 is SNHLY, CDR2 FYNNEI, per germline. Trimming cost V 3 bases and J 1 base, with 8 bases left between them. The CDR3 is made up of 14 amino acids. The DNA of the CDR3 is TGTGCCAGCAGTGACCGGGGGCGCACAGATACGCAGTATTTT. Translated: CASSDRGRTDTQYF.